Each of the 29 T cell receptor beta chains below was sequenced from the same sample in a study of shared clonotypes between healthy human individuals. Method: immunoSEQ multiplex PCR; TCRdb's copy keeps in-frame clones and lacks some. The table records under 2.5 million clones, around 93% of them present only once. The sequenced sample consisted of naive CD4+ T cells from PBMCs. As to subset: CD45RA+ positively selected. The receptors shown here come from a young man in good health. Some clones in this sample may be carry-over from other donors' samples.

The V and J genes are TRBV12-5 and TRBJ2-7; 7 nucleotides align to TRBD2. The CDR3 is made up of 17 amino acids. Germline CDR1 and CDR2: LGHNT and FRNRAP. The V gene end was trimmed by 2 bases and the J gene end by 3 bases; junction bases not matched to a gene: 13. The CDR3 DNA sequence: TGTGCTAGTGGTTTGCCCGAATCGGGGAGGGAGAGCTACGAGCAGTACTTC. It is translated as CASGLPESGRESYEQYF.

The V and J genes are TRBV5-1 and TRBJ2-3, with D unresolved. V was shortened by 4 bases and J by 0 bases, with 12 bases between the two germline ends. Germline V CDR1 and CDR2: SGHRS, YFSETQ. CDR3 length: 15 amino acids. This CDR3 reads CASSASPPSTDTQYF. In DNA, the CDR3 is TGCGCCAGCAGCGCATCCCCCCCTAGCACAGATACGCAGTATTTT.

The chain is built from TRBV6-5 and TRBJ1-4; TRBD1 agrees at 9 bases. There are 14 residues in the CDR3. The V gene end was trimmed by 6 bases and the J gene end by 8 bases; junction bases not matched to a gene: 7. Germline assignment: CDR1 MNHEY and CDR2 SVGAGI. The CDR3 DNA is TGTGCCAGCAGCCAGGACAGGGGATGGGAAAAACTGTTTTTT. This sequence encodes CASSQDRGWEKLFF.

V and J are TRBV28 and TRBJ2-7; the D is unclear. The germline gives CDR1 MDHEN, CDR2 SYDVKM. The length of the CDR3 is 14 residues. V was shortened by 5 bases and J by 3 bases, with 14 bases between the two germline ends. CDR3 coding DNA: TGTGCCAGCAGTCCTCCGGCGGAGTACTACGAGCAGTACTTC. Translation gives CASSPPAEYYEQYF.

The chain employs TRBV27 and TRBJ2-5; 13 nucleotides agree with TRBD2. Germline V gene lookup returns CDR1 MNHEY and CDR2 SMNVEV (reference sequence). V lost 3 bases to trimming and J lost 3 bases; unmatched junction nucleotides: 1. This CDR3 spans 15 amino acids. The CDR3 loop reads CASSFTSGREETQYF. The CDR3 coding sequence is TGTGCCAGCAGTTTCACTAGCGGGAGGGAAGAGACCCAGTACTTC.

This chain uses TRBV7-3 with TRBJ2-1; 9 bases match TRBD2. The CDR3 contains 15 residues. Germline-derived CDR1 and CDR2 are SGHTA and FQGTGA. V was clipped by 1 base and J by 6 bases; unmatched bases: 4. CDR3 coding DNA: TGTGCCAGCAGCTTAAATAGCGGGAGTGTCAATGAGCAGTTCTTC. Protein: CASSLNSGSVNEQFF.

The chain couples TRBV6-5 to TRBJ1-6; D remains unclear. Germline CDR1 is MNHEY and CDR2 is SVGAGI. This CDR3 region has 14 residues. Trimming left V 0 bases short and J 10 bases short, with 10 bases between. For the CDR3, the DNA is TGTGCCAGCAGTTACTCAGGGTTAAACTCACCCCTCCACTTT. As protein: CASSYSGLNSPLHF.

The chain has TRBV7-9 and TRBJ2-7, with 10 bases lining up with TRBD2. This CDR3 is 15 amino acids long. Looked up from germline, CDR1 is SEHNR and CDR2 is FQNEAQ (reference sequence). V dropped 4 bases and J dropped 2; count of bases not matched to a gene: 5. DNA of the CDR3: TGTGCCAGCAGCTCGAGACTAGCGGGTCCCTACGAGCAGTACTTC. This codes for CASSSRLAGPYEQYF.

The chain is built from TRBV5-1 and TRBJ1-4, with unresolved D. Germline V gene sequence: CDR1 SGHRS, CDR2 YFSETQ. V lost 2 bases and J 4 bases, leaving 9 bases between the germline ends. CDR3 length equals 14 residues. The CDR3 here is CASSFGGFNEKLFF. The DNA for the CDR3 is TGCGCCAGCAGCTTCGGAGGGTTTAATGAAAAACTGTTTTTT.

The gene calls are TRBV5-8 and TRBJ2-5, with D perhaps TRBD1 or TRBD2 (5 bases each). The V end was cut by 2 bases, the J end by 11 bases, with 13 bases between. The CDR3 is 12 residues long. Per the germline V gene, CDR1 is SGHTS and CDR2 is YDEGEE. In DNA, the CDR3 is TGTGCCAGCAGCTTCGGGACGAGACCTCAGTACTTC. This gives the protein CASSFGTRPQYF.

The chain employs TRBV5-4 and TRBJ1-5, with 7 bases matching TRBD1. Germline V gene sequence: CDR1 SGHNT, CDR2 YYREEE (reference sequence). The junction had 4 bases not matched to a gene; V was cut back by 1 base and J by 6 bases. This CDR3 is 14 amino acids long. The CDR3 region has the DNA TGTGCCAGCAGCTTGCGGCCAGGGGGTCAGCCCCAGCATTTT. Amino acid sequence: CASSLRPGGQPQHF.

The rearrangement uses TRBV5-4 and TRBJ1-1; the D gene is possibly TRBD1 (5 bases). Looked up from germline, CDR1 is SGHNT and CDR2 is YYREEE (reference sequence). V gave up 4 bases and J gave up 1 base, with 11 bases separating them. The CDR3 consists of 14 residues. The CDR3 loop is CASSQTGGNTEAFF. DNA of the CDR3: TGTGCCAGCAGCCAAACGGGGGGGAACACTGAAGCTTTCTTT.

The chain recombines TRBV7-3 with TRBJ2-1; no definite D call. Germline CDR1 SGHTA, CDR2 FQGTGA. V was shortened by 4 bases and J by 9 bases, with 13 bases between the two germline ends. The CDR3 length is 13 residues. CDR3 DNA: TGTGCCAGCAGCTCCCCGTCGTGGGGTGAGCAGTTCTTC. Translation gives CASSSPSWGEQFF.

The chain combines TRBV4-1 with TRBJ1-6; D is unclear. V was pared by 3 bases and J by 8 bases, with 14 bases between. Germline V gene lookup returns CDR1 MGHRA and CDR2 YSYEKL. The CDR3 sequence is 15 residues long. As DNA, the CDR3 is TGCGCCAGCAGCCAGGGTCTATCGTTCTATTCACCCCTCCACTTT. Its translation is CASSQGLSFYSPLHF.

The chain links TRBV18 to TRBJ2-5, with TRBD2 matching 14 bases. V lost 3 bases, J lost 4 bases, and 4 bases stayed unmatched. The CDR3 is made up of 16 amino acids. Per the germline V gene, CDR1 is KGHSH and CDR2 is LQKENI. The CDR3 region has the DNA TGTGCCAGCTCACCTACCGGGACTAGCGGGAGAGAGACCCAGTACTTC. Translation gives CASSPTGTSGRETQYF.

The rearrangement links TRBV2 to TRBJ2-7, with 8 bases identical to TRBD2. Germline V lookup: CDR1 SNHLY, CDR2 FYNNEI. The J segment lost 7 bases and the V segment lost 5 bases, leaving 4 bases of the junction unmatched. The CDR3 spans 12 residues. The CDR3 protein is CASSRIAGEQYF. The CDR3, as DNA: TGTGCCAGCAGTCGAATAGCGGGAGAGCAGTACTTC.

The gene calls are TRBV19 and TRBJ2-6; D gene ambiguous. This CDR3 region has 15 residues. Germline V gene data show CDR1 as LNHDA and CDR2 as SQIVND (reference sequence). V shed 2 bases and J shed 1 base, with 6 bases lying between them. CDR3 in amino acids: CASSILQSGANVLTF. The DNA of the CDR3 is TGTGCCAGTAGTATACTTCAATCTGGGGCCAACGTCCTGACTTTC. The whole variable domain, filled in from reference TRBV19 and TRBJ2-6, reads DGGITQSPKYLFRKEGQNVTLSCEQNLNHDAMYWYRQDPGQGLRLIYYSQIVNDFQKGDIAEGYSVSREKKESFPLTVTSAQKNPTAFYLCASSILQSGANVLTFGAGSRLTVL.

The chain couples TRBV29-1 to TRBJ2-4; D is possibly TRBD1 or TRBD2 (6 bases each). The germline V and J ends were trimmed by 5 bases and 5 bases, with 13 bases remaining between them. The V gene's germline CDR1 is SQVTM and CDR2 ANQGSEA. The CDR3 consists of 13 residues. Here the CDR3 DNA reads TGCAGCGTTCGACGGGGGCACGAAAACATTCAGTACTTC. It yields the protein CSVRRGHENIQYF.

V is TRBV5-1 and J is TRBJ2-1; 7 bases align to TRBD2. This CDR3 region has 16 residues. Germline values: CDR1 SGHRS, CDR2 YFSETQ. Trimming at V came to 3 bases and at J to 0 bases, leaving 6 bases not matched to a gene. The CDR3 nucleotides are TGCGCCAGCAGCTACCTCGGGGGGAGCTCCTACAATGAGCAGTTCTTC. This encodes CASSYLGGSSYNEQFF.

The chain combines TRBV5-6 with TRBJ2-1; 8 bases line up with TRBD2. Germline V gene lookup returns CDR1 SGHDT and CDR2 YYEEEE. The V and J ends lost 0 bases and 7 bases, in that order; junction bases with no gene match: 12. The length of the CDR3 is 17 residues. The CDR3 coding sequence is TGTGCCAGCAGCTTGGGTCCAGCGGGAGTGTTAGCGAATGAGCAGTTCTTC. This codes for CASSLGPAGVLANEQFF. Full variable domain (missing parts from reference TRBV5-6 and TRBJ2-1): DAGVTQSPTHLIKTRGQQVTLRCSPKSGHDTVSWYQQALGQGPQFIFQYYEEEERQRGNFPDRFSGHQFPNYSSELNVNALLLGDSALYLCASSLGPAGVLANEQFFGPGTRLTVL.

About this clone itself: This specimen includes other DNA sequences encoding the same CDR3. The V call is TRBV5-1, the J call TRBJ2-3, with unresolved D. This CDR3 region has 13 residues. The V end lost 4 bases, the J end lost 4 bases, and 10 bases lay between the germline ends. Germline-derived CDR1 and CDR2 are SGHRS and YFSETQ. The DNA for the CDR3 is TGCGCCAGCAGCCTCGGCGCGGCAGATACGCAGTATTTT. This translates into CASSLGAADTQYF. The whole variable domain, filled in from reference TRBV5-1 and TRBJ2-3, reads KAGVTQTPRYLIKTRGQQVTLSCSPISGHRSVSWYQQTPGQGLQFLFEYFSETQRNKGNFPGRFSGRQFSNSRSEMNVSTLELGDSALYLCASSLGAADTQYFGPGTRLTVL.

The chain is built from TRBV2 and TRBJ2-1; D assignment may be TRBD1 or TRBD2 (5 bases each). This CDR3 region has 16 residues. V shed 4 bases and J shed 0 bases, with 13 bases lying between them. Germline V gene sequence: CDR1 SNHLY, CDR2 FYNNEI. The CDR3 DNA reads TGTGCCAGCAGTGGGACGGGGCGGAGCTCCTACAATGAGCAGTTCTTC. It is translated as CASSGTGRSSYNEQFF.

This sequence joins TRBV18 and TRBJ2-7, with D perhaps matching TRBD2 (5 bases). Germline CDR1 is KGHSH and CDR2 is LQKENI. The V end lost 3 bases, the J end lost 0 bases, and 9 bases lay between the germline ends. The length of the CDR3 is 14 residues. The chain's CDR3 is CASSPFRDSYEQYF. In nucleotides, the CDR3 is TGTGCCAGCTCACCTTTTCGGGACTCCTACGAGCAGTACTTC.

A word on this clone: In the same sample, other DNA sequences code for this CDR3. The rearrangement links TRBV15 to TRBJ1-2, with D perhaps matching TRBD1 (6 bases). Germline CDR1 reads LNHNV; CDR2 reads YYDKDF (reference sequence). The CDR3 consists of 13 residues. Trimming removed 3 bases from V and 4 bases from J, with 9 bases in between. The CDR3 DNA is TGTGCCACCAGCAGGGACAGAACCTATGGCTACACCTTC. Translation gives CATSRDRTYGYTF. Drawing the rest from reference TRBV15 and TRBJ1-2, the complete variable domain is DAMVIQNPRYQVTQFGKPVTLSCSQTLNHNVMYWYQQKSSQAPKLLFHYYDKDFNNEADTPDNFQSRRPNTSFCFLDIRSPGLGDTAMYLCATSRDRTYGYTFGSGTRLTVV.

On this clone: Other DNA sequences in the sample encode the same CDR3. The chain is built from TRBV14 and TRBJ1-1, with D uncertain. CDR3 length: 14 amino acids. The V end was cut by 1 base, the J end by 1 base, with 7 bases between. Germline-derived CDR1 and CDR2 are SGHDN and FVKESK. The CDR3 sequence is CASSQGGWNTEAFF. CDR3 bases: TGTGCCAGCAGCCAAGGAGGTTGGAACACTGAAGCTTTCTTT.

The V call is TRBV29-1, the J call TRBJ2-2, with TRBD2 matching over 7 bases. CDR1 and CDR2 (germline): SQVTM, ANQGSEA. The CDR3 is 14 residues long. V gave up 7 bases and J gave up 5 bases; unmatched junction bases: 10. The CDR3 sequence is CSAKTNSGTGELFF. The CDR3 DNA is TGCAGCGCAAAGACCAATAGCGGGACCGGGGAGCTGTTTTTT.

The chain links TRBV6-5 to TRBJ1-1; D gene ambiguous. CDR1 MNHEY and CDR2 SVGAGI come from the germline V gene. Between the trimmed V and J ends, which lost 7 bases and 4 bases, there was a span of 13 bases. The CDR3 is 13 residues long. CDR3 protein: CASKSRSGTEAFF. Written as DNA, the CDR3 is TGTGCCAGCAAGAGCCGTTCTGGCACTGAAGCTTTCTTT.

The V gene is TRBV6-5, the J gene TRBJ2-1; D assignment may be TRBD1 or TRBD2 (5 bases each). CDR3 length equals 14 residues. The V end was cut by 6 bases, the J end by 2 bases, with 11 bases between. Germline lookup yields CDR1 MNHEY and CDR2 SVGAGI. The CDR3 DNA is TGTGCCAGCAGCCGGGACGGAGCCTACAATGAGCAGTTCTTC. Its translation: CASSRDGAYNEQFF.

A remark on this clone: This CDR3 is also generated by other DNA sequences in the sample. The chain combines TRBV10-3 with TRBJ1-4; D remains ambiguous. V gave up 0 bases and J gave up 8 bases, with 4 bases separating them. Germline assignment: CDR1 ENHRY and CDR2 SYGVKD. The CDR3 consists of 12 residues. CDR3 region: CAISESGEKLFF. The CDR3 DNA follows: TGTGCCATCAGTGAGTCGGGGGAAAAACTGTTTTTT.